The rows below give T cell receptor beta chains drawn from one sample of a study of cytomegalovirus exposure and HLA in healthy donors. The data were produced by immunoSEQ multiplex PCR, yet TCRdb's version contains in-frame clones alone and is incomplete. The sample has about 210,000 clones, 82% seen once. What was sequenced was PBMCs. The receptors were sampled from a man aged 40-55 years in good health and CMV-seropositive. Each CDR3 is given with its conserved first and last residue. D genes are given only for firm matches. Only some rows state a clone size, as once, few, many or a class for expanded clones.

d_gene,abundance,v_gene,j_gene,CDR3aa,CDR3nt
TRBD1,.,TRBV6-5,TRBJ2-1,CASPWDREVGEQFF,TGTGCCAGCCCTTGGGACAGGGAAGTGGGTGAGCAGTTCTTC
.,.,TRBV18,TRBJ1-2,CASSQGGGSNYGYTF,TGTGCCAGCTCACAGGGAGGAGGTTCTAACTATGGCTACACCTTC
.,.,TRBV9,TRBJ2-2,CASSTQNTGELFF,TGTGCCAGCAGCACTCAGAACACCGGGGAGCTGTTTTTT
.,.,TRBV6-6,TRBJ2-2,CASSLVSAFPGELFF,TGTGCCAGCAGTTTAGTGAGCGCTTTCCCCGGGGAGCTGTTTTTT
.,.,TRBV27,TRBJ2-7,CASSSTDNSYEQYF,TGTGCCAGCAGTTCCACGGACAACTCCTACGAGCAGTACTTC
TRBD2,few,TRBV10-2,TRBJ2-1,CASRLAGGPGNEQFF,TGCGCCAGCAGACTAGCGGGAGGGCCGGGCAATGAGCAGTTCTTC
.,.,TRBV25-1,TRBJ2-3,CASSERGYRRDTQYF,TGTGCCAGCAGTGAAAGAGGCTACAGGAGAGATACGCAGTATTTT
TRBD1,.,TRBV6-6,TRBJ1-2,CASSSQQGAVGYTF,TGTGCCAGCAGTTCACAACAGGGGGCGGTAGGCTACACCTTC
.,.,TRBV30,TRBJ2-1,CAWSVLEQFF,TGTGCCTGGAGTGTCCTTGAGCAGTTCTTC
.,.,TRBV2,TRBJ2-3,CASSGVADTQYF,TGTGCCAGCAGCGGTGTCGCAGATACGCAGTATTTT
TRBD1,once,TRBV5-1,TRBJ2-3,CASSSPGQKPADTQYF,TGCGCCAGCAGCTCTCCGGGACAGAAGCCCGCAGATACGCAGTATTTT
.,.,TRBV13,TRBJ1-3,CASSFGPSGNTIYF,TGTGCCAGCAGCTTTGGGCCCTCTGGAAACACCATATATTTT
.,.,TRBV29-1,TRBJ2-3,CSVGLSDTQYF,TGCAGCGTCGGACTGTCAGATACGCAGTATTTT
.,.,TRBV27,TRBJ2-2,CASSLLGPGELFF,TGTGCCAGCAGTTTACTAGGTCCCGGGGAGCTGTTTTTT
TRBD1,.,TRBV2,TRBJ1-5,CASSEWTGDNQPQHF,TGTGCCAGCAGTGAATGGACAGGCGACAATCAGCCCCAGCATTTT
.,.,TRBV18,TRBJ1-3,CASSPGQSSGNTIYF,TGTGCCAGCTCACCAGGACAGAGCTCTGGAAACACCATATATTTT
TRBD2,once,TRBV5-1,TRBJ2-7,CASSYKGLAAAYEQYF,TGCGCCAGCAGCTACAAGGGACTAGCCGCCGCCTATGAGCAGTACTTC
.,.,TRBV27,TRBJ2-7,CASSPHVTCRGQYF,TGTGCCAGCAGTCCGCACGTAACATGCCGGGGGCAGTACTTC
TRBD1,.,TRBV6-5,TRBJ1-3,CASSQDRVGLTIYF,TGTGCCAGCAGTCAAGACAGGGTGGGCCTCACCATATATTTT
TRBD1,.,TRBV28,TRBJ1-4,CASSLPGGTTNEKLFF,TGTGCCAGCAGTTTACCAGGGGGAACAACTAATGAAAAACTGTTTTTT
.,.,TRBV7-9,TRBJ1-3,CASSLQGNTIYF,TGTGCCAGCAGCTTACAGGGAAACACCATATATTTT
.,.,TRBV10-2,TRBJ2-2,CASSEGQNTGELFF,TGCGCCAGCAGTGAGGGACAGAACACCGGGGAGCTGTTTTTT
.,once,TRBV30,TRBJ1-1,CALNPTGRVLAFF,TGTGCCTTAAATCCTACCGGGAGGGTTTTGGCTTTCTTT
.,.,TRBV7-9,TRBJ2-7,CASSHRDTSYEQYF,TGTGCCAGCAGCCACCGGGACACCTCCTACGAGCAGTACTTC
TRBD2,.,TRBV2,TRBJ2-5,CASGRLAGNQETQYF,TGTGCCAGCGGGAGACTAGCGGGAAACCAAGAGACCCAGTACTTC
.,.,TRBV4-1,TRBJ1-2,CASSQDGLGRDYGYTF,TGCGCCAGCAGCCAAGATGGGTTAGGCAGGGATTATGGCTACACCTTC
.,.,TRBV30,TRBJ1-1,CAWSPSRNTEAFF,TGTGCCTGGAGTCCCAGTCGGAACACTGAAGCTTTCTTT
TRBD2,.,TRBV10-1,TRBJ2-2,CASSEWRLAGGVPNTGELFF,TGCGCCAGCAGTGAGTGGAGACTAGCGGGAGGGGTCCCGAACACCGGGGAGCTGTTTTTT
.,.,TRBV5-4,TRBJ2-3,CASSLAVQPGWDTQYF,TGTGCCAGCAGCTTGGCCGTACAGCCTGGGTGGGATACGCAGTATTTT
.,.,TRBV6-1,TRBJ1-1,CASRYYMNTEAFF,TGTGCCAGCAGATACTACATGAACACTGAAGCTTTCTTT
.,.,TRBV7-8,TRBJ2-7,CASSSPGGGMDPYEQYF,TGTGCCAGCAGCTCCCCCGGTGGGGGGATGGATCCCTACGAGCAGTACTTC
TRBD1,once,TRBV14,TRBJ1-1,CASGGTVNTEAFF,TGTGCCAGCGGCGGGACAGTGAACACTGAAGCTTTCTTT
TRBD1,once,TRBV30,TRBJ1-4,CAWSAHRGTNEKLFF,TGTGCCTGGAGTGCCCACAGGGGAACTAATGAAAAACTGTTTTTT
.,.,TRBV6-5,TRBJ2-1,CASKEGSSYNEQFF,TGTGCCAGCAAGGAAGGGAGCTCTTACAATGAGCAGTTCTTC
TRBD1,.,TRBV5-6,TRBJ2-3,CATRKWDRGTDTQYF,TGTGCCACCAGGAAGTGGGACAGGGGCACAGATACGCAGTATTTT
.,.,TRBV19,TRBJ2-1,CASSITGYSYNEQFF,TGTGCCAGTAGTATCACAGGATACTCCTACAATGAGCAGTTCTTC
TRBD1,.,TRBV11-2,TRBJ2-7,CASSRQQGNYEQYF,TGTGCCAGCAGCCGGCAACAGGGGAATTACGAGCAGTACTTC
TRBD2,few,TRBV27,TRBJ2-3,CASTFGGTQYF,TGTGCCAGCACCTTCGGGGGGACGCAGTATTTT
.,.,TRBV30,TRBJ2-1,CAWSVRDEQFF,TGTGCCTGGAGTGTTCGAGATGAGCAGTTCTTC
TRBD1,.,TRBV7-3,TRBJ1-2,CASSLTGGNGYTF,TGTGCCAGCAGCTTAACAGGGGGCAATGGCTACACCTTC
TRBD2,.,TRBV11-2,TRBJ2-3,CASSLRWGLGADTQYF,TGTGCCAGCAGCCTTCGTTGGGGACTAGGGGCAGATACGCAGTATTTT
.,.,TRBV19,TRBJ2-7,CASSMRAEYEQYF,TGTGCCAGTAGTATGAGGGCAGAATACGAGCAGTACTTC
.,.,TRBV11-2,TRBJ2-1,CASSRIGPAARDEQFF,TGTGCCAGCAGCCGAATAGGCCCGGCCGCACGGGATGAGCAGTTCTTC
TRBD1,.,TRBV5-8,TRBJ1-1,CASSLVSGTAQAFF,TGTGCCAGCAGCTTGGTCTCCGGGACAGCTCAAGCTTTCTTT
TRBD2,.,TRBV6-5,TRBJ2-1,CASSSGTSGRAPFF,TGTGCCAGCAGTTCTGGGACTAGCGGGAGGGCTCCGTTCTTC
TRBD1,.,TRBV6-5,TRBJ2-2,CASSMDRGTGELFF,TGTGCCAGCAGTATGGACAGGGGAACCGGGGAGCTGTTTTTT
TRBD2,.,TRBV7-9,TRBJ2-7,CASSDLAGEYHEQYF,TGTGCCAGCAGCGACTTAGCGGGAGAGTACCACGAGCAGTACTTC
TRBD1,few,TRBV7-3,TRBJ1-1,CASSRETGLNTEAFF,TGTGCCAGCAGCCGCGAGACAGGGTTGAACACTGAAGCTTTCTTT
TRBD1,.,TRBV29-1,TRBJ1-1,CSVDGGGRGAEAFF,TGCAGCGTTGATGGAGGGGGCAGGGGAGCTGAAGCTTTCTTT
.,.,TRBV11-2,TRBJ1-5,CASSGHIANQPQHF,TGTGCCAGCAGTGGACACATCGCCAATCAGCCCCAGCATTTT
TRBD1,few,TRBV2,TRBJ1-4,CASSPRDRVRAKATNEKLFF,TGTGCCAGCAGTCCTAGGGACAGGGTACGTGCAAAGGCAACTAATGAAAAACTGTTTTTT
TRBD1,.,TRBV11-2,TRBJ2-1,CASSSDRGRGGQFF,TGTGCCAGCAGCTCGGACAGGGGGCGAGGGGGGCAGTTCTTC